The 9 T cell receptor beta chains below were found in one sample sequenced in a study of response to subunit inactivated influenza vaccine. TCRdb re-derived calls from the RT-PCR reads in MiXCR, one entry per CDR3 protein. The data show roughly 790,000 distinct CDR3 sequences, with roughly 20% seen just once and roughly 10% held by the top ten. Sequences were derived from PBMCs from blood, sampled roughly 5 days after vaccination. Receptors were obtained from a man aged 50-60 years who received an inactivated influenza vaccine.

Only a few counts were recorded for this clonotype. The chain combines TRBV20-1 with TRBJ2-1, with 9 positions matching TRBD2. CDR1 and CDR2 (germline): DFQATT, SNEGSKA (reference sequence). CDR3 length: 16 residues. V dropped 1 base and J dropped 2; count of bases not matched to a gene: 6. CDR3 in DNA: TGCAGTGCTAGAGGTCGACTAGCGGTCCCCTACAATGAGCAGTTCTTC. Translation: CSARGRLAVPYNEQFF.

The chain links TRBV29-1 to TRBJ2-3; 10 bases are a match to TRBD1. The J segment lost 4 bases and the V segment lost 5 bases, leaving 6 bases of the junction unmatched. The length of the CDR3 is 14 residues. CDR1 and CDR2 from the germline V gene are SQVTM and ANQGSEA. As DNA, the CDR3 is TGCAGCGTTTTCCGGGACAGGGGTGCAGATACGCAGTATTTT. This codes for CSVFRDRGADTQYF.

This clonotype was seen repeatedly, ten times or more. The chain recombines TRBV12-3 or TRBV12-4 with TRBJ1-1; no clear D. The CDR3 spans 12 residues. The V end was cut by 3 bases, the J end by 4 bases, with 6 bases between. The CDR3 DNA reads as TGTGCCAGCAGTTTTTACGGCACTGAAGCTTTCTTT. As protein: CASSFYGTEAFF.

The table lists this clonotype with a few counts. V gene TRBV5-1 combines with J gene TRBJ2-1, with 12 bases aligning to TRBD2. CDR3 length: 15 residues. With V trimmed by 1 base and J by 8 bases, 4 bases remained unmatched. Germline CDR1 is SGHRS and CDR2 is YFSETQ. The CDR3 DNA is TGCGCCAGCAGCTTGCCGGGACTAGCGGGCTATGAGCAGTTCTTC. It codes for CASSLPGLAGYEQFF.

The chain has TRBV18 and TRBJ2-1, with a possible D match to TRBD2 (6 bases). CDR3 length equals 17 residues. Germline CDR1 is KGHSH and CDR2 is LQKENI. Trimming pared 3 bases from V and 3 bases from J, leaving 18 bases between. CDR3 bases: TGTGCCAGCTCACCCCTCGCCCGGACTAAAGGCTACAATGAGCAGTTCTTC. It encodes CASSPLARTKGYNEQFF. The entire variable domain, with the rest obtained from reference TRBV18 and TRBJ2-1, is as follows: NAGVMQNPRHLVRRRGQEARLRCSPMKGHSHVYWYRQLPEEGLKFMVYLQKENIIDESGMPKERFSAEFPKEGPSILRIQQVVRGDSAAYFCASSPLARTKGYNEQFFGPGTRLTVL.

The V gene is TRBV25-1, the J gene TRBJ2-5, with 7 positions matching TRBD2. The length of the CDR3 is 14 residues. With V trimmed by 4 bases and J by 4 bases, 6 bases remained unmatched. Germline V gene data show CDR1 as MGHDK and CDR2 as SYGVNS. CDR3 sequence: CASSASGARETQYF. For the CDR3, the DNA is TGTGCCAGCAGTGCTAGCGGAGCTAGAGAGACCCAGTACTTC.

Only a few counts were recorded for this clonotype. The rearrangement links TRBV14 to TRBJ2-1; 7 bases align to TRBD2. V gave up 3 bases and J gave up 3 bases; unmatched junction bases: 8. Germline V gives CDR1 SGHDN, CDR2 FVKESK. The CDR3 totals 16 residues. In nucleotides, the CDR3 is TGTGCCAGCAGCCAGGGTCGAGCGGGATACTACAATGAGCAGTTCTTC. Translating gives CASSQGRAGYYNEQFF.

This clonotype was observed many times. The J gene is TRBJ2-3, the V gene TRBV20-1, with 9 bases fitting TRBD2. The CDR3 has 15 residues. Losses at the gene ends were 1 base for V and 4 bases for J; bases not matched to a gene: 6. CDR1 is DFQATT and CDR2 is SNEGSKA in the germline V gene (reference sequence). CDR3 in amino acids: CSARAVAGAPDTQYF. CDR3 DNA: TGCAGTGCTAGAGCGGTAGCGGGAGCCCCAGATACGCAGTATTTT.

This clonotype has a count of ten or more. One end of the junction fails to match germline, which may point to a read error. This rearrangement joins TRBV29-1 to TRBJ2-3, with 8 nucleotides matching TRBD2. Germline V gene lookup returns CDR1 SQVTM and CDR2 ANQGSEA. The CDR3 spans 14 residues. CDR3 sequence reads: CSVEGAGDTDTQYF. For the CDR3, the DNA is TGCAGCGTAGAAGGAGCGGGGGACACAGATACGCAGTATTTT.